The 16 T cell receptor beta chains below were found in one sample sequenced in a study of T cells in Graves' hyperthyroidism and ophthalmopathy. Amplification of TCR beta CDR3 regions was performed using RNA transcripts as template. A set of HTBI primers served as the primers for a first-round RT-PCR of the TCR CDR3. TCRdb reprocessed the multiplex PCR reads with MiXCR, giving one entry per CDR3 protein. This table has more than 450,000 distinct CDR3 sequences, 15% to 20% appearing once. The sequenced sample consisted of blood. These receptors were collected from a man between 35 and 55 years old with Graves' ophthalmopathy.

This clonotype has a count of ten or more. The chain carries TRBV6-1 and TRBJ1-2, with TRBD1 as a possible D gene (5 bases). The CDR3 is made up of 13 amino acids. Looked up from germline, CDR1 is MNHNS and CDR2 is SASEGT. V lost 4 bases, J lost 5 bases, and 11 bases lay in between. The CDR3 DNA follows: TGTGCCAGCAGTGCACAGGAGGGGTATGGCTACACCTTC. This sequence encodes CASSAQEGYGYTF.

The gene calls are TRBV12-3 or TRBV12-4 and TRBJ1-4; 8 nucleotides agree with TRBD1. The CDR3 length is 14 residues. The V gene end was trimmed by 5 bases and the J gene end by 8 bases; junction bases not matched to a gene: 7. CDR3 sequence (DNA): TGTGCCAGCAGTAATCAGGGGGCCTGGGAAAAACTGTTTTTT. This gives the protein CASSNQGAWEKLFF.

In this sample, this clonotype turned up many times. This chain uses TRBV2 with TRBJ2-5; 8 positions match TRBD1. Germline lookup yields CDR1 SNHLY and CDR2 FYNNEI. The V and J ends lost 6 bases and 1 base, in that order; junction bases with no gene match: 4. The CDR3 is 14 amino acids. DNA of the CDR3: TGTGCCAGCAGGGGGACAGGAAGCCAAGAGACCCAGTACTTC. It codes for CASRGTGSQETQYF.

This clonotype occurred many times. The rearrangement uses TRBV6-1 and TRBJ2-1; TRBD2 matches 8 bases. Germline V gene sequence: CDR1 MNHNS, CDR2 SASEGT. V dropped 7 bases and J dropped 5; count of bases not matched to a gene: 7. The CDR3 contains 14 residues. In nucleotides, the CDR3 is TGTGCCAGCAATCGGGGGGGCACCAACAATGAGCAGTTCTTC. Translated: CASNRGGTNNEQFF.

This chain uses TRBV12-3 or TRBV12-4 with TRBJ2-1, with D perhaps TRBD2 (6 bases). This CDR3 is 15 amino acids long. Trimming cost V 6 bases and J 0 bases, with 12 bases left between them. The CDR3 reads CASRTRDGSYNEQFF. CDR3 bases: TGTGCCAGCAGGACTAGGGACGGCTCCTACAATGAGCAGTTCTTC.

This clonotype has just a few counts. This chain connects TRBV7-9 to TRBJ2-2; 8 nucleotides line up with TRBD1. Germline V gene data show CDR1 as SEHNR and CDR2 as FQNEAQ (reference sequence). The CDR3 consists of 16 residues. After removal of 3 bases from V and 4 bases from J, the junction contained 7 bases not matched to a gene. This CDR3 is CASSFSTGAGTGELFF. CDR3 in DNA: TGTGCCAGCAGCTTTTCGACAGGGGCGGGCACCGGGGAGCTGTTTTTT.

Only a few counts were recorded for this clonotype. This chain joins TRBV19 and TRBJ1-5; D is unclear. This CDR3 contains 17 residues. The V gene's germline CDR1 is LNHDA and CDR2 SQIVND (reference sequence). Trimming took off 0 bases at V and 0 bases at J, with 12 bases between the two ends. CDR3: CASSIDSPRVSNQPQHF. Here the CDR3 DNA reads TGTGCCAGTAGTATAGATTCTCCAAGGGTTAGCAATCAGCCCCAGCATTTT.

A remark on this clonotype: This may arise from a read error, as a much more abundant clone is one base away. This chain connects TRBV7-2 to TRBJ2-1; tentative D call: TRBD1 (6 bases). This CDR3 contains 15 residues. Germline CDR1 SGHTA, CDR2 FQGNSA. This CDR3 is CASTLTGFSYNERFF. The CDR3 nucleotides read TGTGCCAGCACCTTAACAGGGTTCTCCTACAATGAGCGGTTCTTC.

V and J are TRBV9 and TRBJ2-1; D call uncertain. CDR3 size: 13 residues. CDR1 is SGDLS and CDR2 is YYNGEE in the germline V gene. V was trimmed by 3 bases and J by 3 bases, leaving 7 bases between them. CDR3 nucleotides: TGTGCCAGCAGCGGCACGAGCTACAATGAGCAGTTCTTC. It is translated as CASSGTSYNEQFF.

This clonotype occurred many times. This sequence joins TRBV6-6 and TRBJ2-5; 10 positions match TRBD2. Germline assignment: CDR1 MNHNY and CDR2 SVGAGI (reference sequence). The CDR3 extends over 15 amino acids. The trim removed 1 base at V and 4 bases at J, leaving 3 bases unmatched. The chain's CDR3 is CASSYLAGGRETQYF. The CDR3 DNA follows: TGTGCCAGCAGTTACTTAGCGGGAGGCCGAGAGACCCAGTACTTC.

In its sample, this clonotype was seen a few times. The V gene is TRBV20-1, the J gene TRBJ2-5, with TRBD2 as a possible D gene (5 bases). Between the trimmed V and J ends, which lost 5 bases and 9 bases, there was a span of 13 bases. The CDR3 has 11 amino acids. The germline V gene encodes CDR1 DFQATT and CDR2 SNEGSKA (reference sequence). CDR3 DNA: TGCAGTGCTCGACCCCGCGGGCCCCAGTACTTC. Its protein is CSARPRGPQYF.

This clonotype has a single count. The gene calls are TRBV7-9 and TRBJ2-1; 16 nucleotides line up with TRBD2. The germline V gene encodes CDR1 SEHNR and CDR2 FQNEAQ (reference sequence). V was clipped by 3 bases and J by 2 bases; unmatched bases: 10. The CDR3 sequence is 20 residues long. The CDR3: CASSLGLAGGPMRPYNEQFF. The CDR3 bases are TGTGCCAGCAGCTTGGGACTAGCGGGAGGGCCGATGCGCCCCTACAATGAGCAGTTCTTC.

This clonotype was observed at least ten times. CDR3 sequence reads: CASSLMGKTTDTQYF. The CDR3, as DNA: TGTGCCAGCAGCTTAATGGGTAAAACCACAGATACGCAGTATTTT. The rearrangement joins TRBV7-2 to TRBJ2-3, with unresolved D. The germline gives CDR1 SGHTA, CDR2 FQGNSA. Between the trimmed V and J ends, which lost 2 bases and 2 bases, there was a span of 11 bases. The CDR3 sequence is 15 residues long.

This clonotype was recorded at least ten times. The chain links TRBV15 to TRBJ2-2; tentatively, D is TRBD2 (7 bases). V was trimmed by 5 bases and J by 4 bases, leaving 20 bases between them. CDR1 LNHNV and CDR2 YYDKDF come from the germline V gene (reference sequence). This CDR3 has 17 residues. CDR3 protein: CATSSHLGGGGTGELFF. The CDR3 region has the DNA TGTGCCACCAGCTCCCACCTGGGGGGAGGGGGCACCGGGGAGCTGTTTTTT. Full variable domain (outside the CDR3, taken from reference TRBV15 and TRBJ2-2): DAMVIQNPRYQVTQFGKPVTLSCSQTLNHNVMYWYQQKSSQAPKLLFHYYDKDFNNEADTPDNFQSRRPNTSFCFLDIRSPGLGDTAMYLCATSSHLGGGGTGELFFGEGSRLTVL.

A note on this clonotype: This clone may be a read error of a much larger clone one base away. Here the CDR3 reads CASSSPFQGAQRSDTQHF. In nucleotides, the CDR3 is TGTGCCAGCAGTTCGCCGTTCCAGGGGGCACAACGGTCGGATACGCAGCATTTT. This rearrangement joins TRBV28 to TRBJ2-3, with 8 bases aligning to TRBD1. The DNA matches TRBJ1-5 better at its end, which makes the J call doubtful. This CDR3 region has 18 residues. Germline CDR1 reads MDHEN; CDR2 reads SYDVKM.

This chain joins TRBV5-1 and TRBJ2-2, with TRBD1 matching over 9 bases. The CDR3 loop spans 17 amino acids. V was pared by 4 bases and J by 1 base, with 8 bases of the junction left unmatched. Germline CDR1 is SGHRS and CDR2 is YFSETQ. This chain's CDR3 is CASSPHLGQGNTGELFF. CDR3 in DNA: TGCGCCAGCAGCCCCCATCTGGGACAGGGGAACACCGGGGAGCTGTTTTTT.